The 14 T cell receptor beta chains listed next were all sequenced from one sample in a study of blood T cell repertoires in COVID-19 (TCRdb year 2020). The method was the immunoSEQ multiplex PCR assay. What TCRdb holds here is the immuneACCESS table cut down to in-frame rearrangements. Part of the clones is not present; checked against another copy, under half of the missing clones reflect an unresolved V gene, and the others are unexplained. In all, the sample holds about 220,000 clones, and roughly 80% of those were seen once. Roughly 2.3% of the sample goes to the ten largest clones. Sequenced material: peripheral blood. Every receptor here comes from a woman aged 55-69 years with acute or convalescent COVID-19.

The CDR3 loop is CASRGQMGRNQPQHF. The CDR3 DNA follows: TGTGCCAGCAGAGGACAAATGGGGCGAAATCAGCCCCAGCATTTT. The gene calls are TRBV6-5 and TRBJ1-5, with a weak D call TRBD1 (5 bases). Germline V lookup: CDR1 MNHEY, CDR2 SVGAGI. The V end was cut by 6 bases, the J end by 4 bases, with 16 bases between. The CDR3 consists of 15 residues.

The DNA for the CDR3 is TGTGCCAGCAGTCCCGTGGGGGGGTTTGAAAAACTGTTTTTT. It codes for CASSPVGGFEKLFF. This chain uses TRBV6-5 with TRBJ1-4; maybe TRBD1 (5 bases). V shed 5 bases and J shed 7 bases, with 14 bases lying between them. The germline gives CDR1 MNHEY, CDR2 SVGAGI. There are 14 residues in the CDR3.

The chain employs TRBV27 and TRBJ2-2; D is undetermined. The V and J ends lost 2 bases and 4 bases respectively, with 14 bases between them. This CDR3 region has 16 residues. The germline V gene encodes CDR1 MNHEY and CDR2 SMNVEV (reference sequence). DNA of the CDR3: TGTGCCAGCAGTTTAAGACCCCGCAGAGGCACCGGGGAGCTGTTTTTT. Its translation is CASSLRPRRGTGELFF.

The chain is built from TRBV3-1 (or the pseudogene TRBV3-2) and TRBJ1-3; TRBD1 matches at 9 bases. Looked up from germline, CDR1 is LGHDT and CDR2 is YNNKEL (reference sequence). This CDR3 region has 16 residues. Unmatched junction bases numbered 3, after V lost 2 bases and J lost 1 base. The CDR3 here is CASSQPQGASGNTIYF. The CDR3, as DNA: TGTGCCAGCAGCCAACCACAGGGGGCGTCTGGAAACACCATATATTTT.

J is TRBJ2-7 and V is TRBV5-6; D perhaps matches TRBD1 (5 bases). The CDR3 runs 15 residues. V lost 1 base, J lost 7 bases, and 18 bases lay in between. Germline V gene sequence: CDR1 SGHDT, CDR2 YYEEEE. The CDR3 DNA follows: TGTGCCAGCAGCTTGACCGGACATGCGGAGAGAGAGCAGTACTTC. Translating it yields CASSLTGHAEREQYF.

The rearrangement joins TRBV7-9 to TRBJ1-5; no reliable D call. The germline V gene encodes CDR1 SEHNR and CDR2 FQNEAQ (reference sequence). The germline V and J ends were trimmed by 1 base and 0 bases, with 10 bases remaining between them. This CDR3 has 16 residues. In nucleotides, the CDR3 is TGTGCCAGCAGCTTAGTGTCCCCTTATAGCAATCAGCCCCAGCATTTT. Encoded protein: CASSLVSPYSNQPQHF.

Comments on this clone: The sample contains more than one DNA sequence encoding this CDR3. This rearrangement joins TRBV12-3 or TRBV12-4 to TRBJ1-2; 7 nucleotides match TRBD1. CDR3 length equals 13 residues. Trimming at V came to 5 bases and at J to 0 bases, leaving 0 bases not matched to a gene. The CDR3 protein is CASSGTANYGYTF. In nucleotides, the CDR3 is TGTGCCAGCAGTGGGACAGCTAACTATGGCTACACCTTC.

This chain connects TRBV29-1 to TRBJ1-1; the D is unclear. The CDR3 extends over 11 amino acids. Trimming took 4 bases from V and 1 from J, leaving 4 bases between them. Germline V gives CDR1 SQVTM, CDR2 ANQGSEA. CDR3 sequence: CSVVQNTEAFF. In DNA form, the CDR3 reads TGCAGCGTTGTTCAGAACACTGAAGCTTTCTTT.

The chain recombines TRBV5-6 with TRBJ1-2; a weak D match, TRBD1 (6 bases). This CDR3 has 13 amino acids. Per germline, CDR1 SGHDT and CDR2 YYEEEE. Trimming shortened V by 4 bases and J by 8 bases, and 15 bases separated the two germline ends. Here the CDR3 reads CASSEQGRVGYTF. The CDR3 bases are TGTGCCAGCAGCGAACAGGGTAGAGTCGGCTACACCTTC. Full variable domain (remainder filled in from reference TRBV5-6 and TRBJ1-2): DAGVTQSPTHLIKTRGQQVTLRCSPKSGHDTVSWYQQALGQGPQFIFQYYEEEERQRGNFPDRFSGHQFPNYSSELNVNALLLGDSALYLCASSEQGRVGYTFGSGTRLTVV.

J is TRBJ2-7 and V is TRBV6-1; D ambiguous. V gave up 2 bases and J gave up 5 bases, with 7 bases separating them. The CDR3 spans 12 residues. Germline values: CDR1 MNHNS, CDR2 SASEGT. This CDR3 reads CASSETGHEQYF. The DNA of the CDR3 is TGTGCCAGCAGTGAAACTGGTCACGAGCAGTACTTC.

The chain combines TRBV19 with TRBJ1-5, with no clear D. The length of the CDR3 is 13 residues. Looked up from germline, CDR1 is LNHDA and CDR2 is SQIVND (reference sequence). V was pared by 3 bases and J by 6 bases, with 9 bases between. For the CDR3, the DNA is TGTGCCAGTAGTATCCGGGATCCTCAGCCCCAGCATTTT. Amino acid sequence: CASSIRDPQPQHF.

The chain recombines TRBV10-3 with TRBJ1-3, with 8 bases matching TRBD1. Germline V CDR1 and CDR2: ENHRY, SYGVKD. The CDR3 totals 16 residues. V trimming: 6 bases; J trimming: 0 bases; junction bases outside the gene matches: 7. The CDR3 reads CAIRQDRDSSGNTIYF. CDR3 bases: TGTGCCATCAGACAGGACAGGGACTCCTCTGGAAACACCATATATTTT.

This clone was counted once. This chain uses TRBV28 with TRBJ2-7; D gene uncertain. Trimming cost V 8 bases and J 8 bases, with 16 bases left between them. The germline CDR1 and CDR2 sequences are MDHEN and SYDVKM. The length of the CDR3 is 12 residues. CDR3 amino acids: CASDGFERQQYF. In DNA, the CDR3 is TGTGCCAGCGATGGCTTTGAGCGCCAGCAGTACTTC. The full variable domain, with the rest looked up from reference TRBV28 and TRBJ2-7, is DVKVTQSSRYLVKRTGEKVFLECVQDMDHENMFWYRQDPGLGLRLIYFSYDVKMKEKGDIPEGYSVSREKKERFSLILESASTNQTSMYLCASDGFERQQYFGPGTRLTVT.

The genes are TRBV7-6 and TRBJ2-5, with 8 bases identical to TRBD2. V shed 4 bases, J shed 5 bases, and the junction held 9 bases outside the gene matches. The length of the CDR3 is 15 residues. Germline CDR1 is SGHVS and CDR2 is FNYEAQ. CDR3: CASSSKRGSWETQYF. Written as DNA, the CDR3 is TGTGCCAGCAGCTCCAAGCGGGGGTCGTGGGAGACCCAGTACTTC.